This T cell receptor (beta chain) was recorded in a study of cytomegalovirus exposure and HLA in healthy donors. Whole-study context: Assignment to the Caucasian-associated ancestry cluster applied to more than 75% of the approximately 420 genotyped donors.

The V end lost 6 bases, the J end lost 3 bases, and 9 bases lay between the germline ends. The CDR3 length is 13 residues. CDR1 and CDR2 from the germline V gene are MGHDK and SYGVNS. Study-wide results and limits: A later analysis reportedly identified an Asian-associated ancestry cluster as carrying fewer N-insertions than the approximately 670-donor mean. Sequencing depth roughly uniform across donors was assumed in presence/absence analyses.

As concerns this clone: Its antigen is undetermined.

Primers included in the PCR were 60 Vbeta and 13 Jbeta primers. Produced via immunoSEQ multiplex PCR; TCRdb's table is partial and in-frame only. The profile shows some 200,000 clones, roughly 83% of them singletons. The sequence came from a male donor in good health and CMV-seropositive. Sequenced: PBMCs. The chain carries TRBV25-1 and TRBJ1-5; D remains ambiguous. The CDR3 DNA reads TGTGCCAGCAGACAGTCCCTCAATCAGCCCCAGCATTTT. Translation gives CASRQSLNQPQHF.